The next 23 T cell receptor beta chains were all read from a single sample in a study of T-cell memory formation after mild COVID-19. Via MiXCR, TCRdb re-called the 5' RACE reads, giving one row per CDR3 protein. The sample carries under 250,000 distinct CDR3 sequences, approximately 15% recorded once. The sequenced material came from PBMCs or a T cell subset sorted from them (not recorded which). The receptors stem from an adult woman who had mild COVID-19 (a few samples of this study predate the infection). Cell type and time point are not known.

This clonotype was observed many times. CDR3 sequence reads: CASSPEGRETQYF. CDR3 DNA: TGCGCCAGCTCCCCCGAGGGGCGAGAGACCCAGTACTTC. This chain uses TRBV5-1 with TRBJ2-5, with D perhaps matching TRBD1 or TRBD2 (5 bases each). Germline CDR1 is SGHRS and CDR2 is YFSETQ. The CDR3 sequence is 13 residues long. Trimming stripped 7 bases from V and 4 bases from J, with 14 bases between.

V and J are TRBV6-2 or TRBV6-3 and TRBJ2-2; TRBD2 matches at 10 bases. CDR1 MNHEY and CDR2 SVGEGT come from the germline V gene. The CDR3 extends over 16 amino acids. V lost 4 bases, J lost 5 bases, and 7 bases stayed unmatched. CDR3 sequence: CASSLASGSGTGELFF. CDR3 DNA: TGTGCCAGCAGTTTGGCTAGCGGGAGTGGGACCGGGGAGCTGTTTTTT.

The chain combines TRBV30 with TRBJ2-7; no clear D. This CDR3 is built from 12 residues. Trimming cost V 4 bases and J 0 bases, with 7 bases left between them. Per germline, CDR1 GTSNPN and CDR2 SVGIG (reference sequence). The CDR3 loop reads CAWMLPSYEQYF. CDR3 DNA sequence: TGTGCCTGGATGCTGCCCTCCTACGAGCAGTACTTC.

The CDR3 DNA is TGCAGTGCTAGAGATGTAGAAGGATTGGCTGAGCAGTTCTTC. Translated: CSARDVEGLAEQFF. The rearrangement uses TRBV20-1 and TRBJ2-1; D not certain. Germline assignment: CDR1 DFQATT and CDR2 SNEGSKA (reference sequence). Trimming cost V 0 bases and J 9 bases, with 15 bases left between them. The CDR3 is made up of 14 amino acids.

The J gene is TRBJ1-2, the V gene TRBV20-1; 8 bases align to TRBD1. Germline V gene data show CDR1 as DFQATT and CDR2 as SNEGSKA (reference sequence). The ends lost 5 bases at V and 2 bases at J; junction bases unmatched: 4. The CDR3 spans 13 residues. CDR3 residues: CSAGDRINYGYTF. The CDR3 coding sequence is TGCAGTGCTGGGGACAGGATAAACTATGGCTACACCTTC.

This clonotype was detected many times. The chain recombines TRBV5-1 with TRBJ1-4; D may be TRBD1 (6 bases). The germline gives CDR1 SGHRS, CDR2 YFSETQ. Trimming took 4 bases from V and 7 from J, leaving 11 bases between them. CDR3 length equals 13 residues. CDR3 nucleotides: TGCGCCAGCAGCCGGGGGGGGCGTGAAAAACTGTTTTTT. Amino acid sequence: CASSRGGREKLFF.

V and J are TRBV6-1 and TRBJ1-5; D may be TRBD1 (5 bases). Germline V gene sequence: CDR1 MNHNS, CDR2 SASEGT. This CDR3 spans 14 amino acids. With 4 bases removed from V and 3 bases from J, the gap between germline ends came to 10 bases. This CDR3 is CASSGDFYNQPQHF. CDR3 in DNA: TGTGCCAGCAGTGGGGACTTTTACAATCAGCCCCAGCATTTT.

The chain uses TRBV5-1 and TRBJ2-7; the match to TRBD1 covers 8 bases. Trimming took 4 bases from V and 3 from J; bases not matched to a gene: 3. The CDR3 spans 13 residues. Germline CDR1 reads SGHRS; CDR2 reads YFSETQ. The CDR3 nucleotides are TGCGCCAGCAGCAACGGACAGGGCTACGAGCAGTACTTC. The encoded protein is CASSNGQGYEQYF.

DNA for the CDR3: TGTGCCAGCAGCCAAGGGGGGACGGGGGATGGCTACACCTTC. It yields the protein CASSQGGTGDGYTF. J is TRBJ1-2 and V is TRBV4-2; possible D gene TRBD1, 5 bases. CDR1 is LGHNA and CDR2 is YNFKEQ in the germline V gene. Trimming removed 1 base from V and 6 bases from J, with 12 bases in between. The CDR3 loop spans 14 amino acids.

As regards this clonotype: One end of the junction varies from germline; a read error may be responsible. The chain joins TRBV24-1 to TRBJ2-1, with 10 positions matching TRBD2. Germline CDR1 KGHDR, CDR2 SFDVKD. The CDR3 length is 15 residues. This CDR3 is CATSDLPSGSPFLNF. The DNA for the CDR3 is TGTGCCACCAGTGATTTGCCTAGCGGGAGCCCCTTCTTGAACTTC.

This clonotype was recorded a few times. V usage is TRBV3-1 and J usage is TRBJ1-2, with a tentative D call TRBD1 (6 bases). Germline loops: CDR1 LGHDT, CDR2 YNNKEL (reference sequence). This CDR3 region has 17 residues. V was trimmed by 4 bases and J by 0 bases, leaving 18 bases between them. CDR3 in DNA: TGTGCCAGCAGCCGCAAGACATCAGGGGTCGCTAACTATGGCTACACCTTC. Amino acid sequence: CASSRKTSGVANYGYTF. The complete variable domain, with remaining parts taken from reference TRBV3-1 and TRBJ1-2, reads DTAVSQTPKYLVTQMGNDKSIKCEQNLGHDTMYWYKQDSKKFLKIMFSYNNKELIINETVPNRFSPKSPDKAHLNLHINSLELGDSAVYFCASSRKTSGVANYGYTFGSGTRLTVV.

This clonotype was seen more than once but under ten times. The V call is TRBV5-1, the J call TRBJ2-7; no clear D. Trimming shortened V by 0 bases and J by 5 bases, and 6 bases separated the two germline ends. Germline-derived CDR1 and CDR2 are SGHRS and YFSETQ. The CDR3 contains 12 residues. CDR3 bases: TGCGCCAGCAGCTTGGCCCCGCACGAGCAGTACTTC. It is translated as CASSLAPHEQYF.

This clonotype was recorded a few times. The chain links TRBV5-1 to TRBJ2-3; tentative D call: TRBD1 (6 bases). Germline assignment: CDR1 SGHRS and CDR2 YFSETQ. This CDR3 spans 13 amino acids. Trimming pared 6 bases from V and 1 base from J, leaving 9 bases between. The DNA of the CDR3 is TGCGCCAGCAAGAACAGGGGCACAGATACGCAGTATTTT. Protein: CASKNRGTDTQYF.

In its sample, this clonotype was seen a few times. The V gene is TRBV5-1, the J gene TRBJ2-7; D possibly corresponds to TRBD2 (6 bases). This CDR3 has 15 amino acids. Germline CDR1 reads SGHRS; CDR2 reads YFSETQ. Trimming shortened V by 3 bases and J by 1 base, and 14 bases separated the two germline ends. Written as DNA, the CDR3 is TGCGCCAGCAGCTCCACCGGGGGTTTTTCCTACGAGCAGTACTTC. This gives the protein CASSSTGGFSYEQYF.

This clonotype has only a few counts. The rearrangement links TRBV20-1 to TRBJ2-1; D is perhaps TRBD1 or TRBD2 (5 bases each). CDR3 size: 16 residues. Germline assignment: CDR1 DFQATT and CDR2 SNEGSKA (reference sequence). V lost 0 bases and J 9 bases, leaving 21 bases between the germline ends. CDR3 nucleotides: TGCAGTGCTAGAGATCCGGGACCTCGAGGGCACAGTGAGCAGTTCTTC. Its protein product is CSARDPGPRGHSEQFF.

This clonotype has only a few counts. This rearrangement joins TRBV6-5 to TRBJ2-2, with 8 bases fitting TRBD1. This CDR3 has 14 amino acids. Per the germline V gene, CDR1 is MNHEY and CDR2 is SVGAGI. Trimming took 7 bases from V and 0 from J; bases not matched to a gene: 1. DNA of the CDR3: TGTGCCAGCACGACAGGGGCGAACACCGGGGAGCTGTTTTTT. This encodes CASTTGANTGELFF.

This clonotype has just a few counts. The J gene is TRBJ2-3, the V gene TRBV24-1; D assignment may be TRBD1 or TRBD2 (5 bases each). The CDR3 is made up of 15 amino acids. V was trimmed by 6 bases and J by 0 bases, leaving 12 bases between them. Germline V gene sequence: CDR1 KGHDR, CDR2 SFDVKD. DNA of the CDR3: TGTGCCACCAGTCCGGGACGACGTAGCACAGATACGCAGTATTTT. Amino acids: CATSPGRRSTDTQYF.

The genes are TRBV24-1 and TRBJ2-3, with 8 bases aligning to TRBD2. V was pared by 8 bases and J by 4 bases, with 19 bases of the junction left unmatched. Germline V gives CDR1 KGHDR, CDR2 SFDVKD. This CDR3 comprises 18 residues. CDR3 bases: TGTGCCACCAATCCGGGACTAGGGCGGGGTTCGACCGCAGATACGCAGTATTTT. Translating it yields CATNPGLGRGSTADTQYF.

This clonotype was seen more than once but under ten times. The V call is TRBV9, the J call TRBJ2-3, with 9 bases that match TRBD2. CDR1 SGDLS and CDR2 YYNGEE come from the germline V gene. Germline trimming cut 2 bases from V and 10 bases from J; bases unmatched to any gene: 5. This CDR3 region has 13 residues. CDR3 in amino acids: CASSVFAGGSQYF. For the CDR3, the DNA is TGTGCCAGCAGCGTTTTCGCGGGAGGGTCGCAGTATTTT. Filled out from reference TRBV9 and TRBJ2-3, the complete variable domain reads DSGVTQTPKHLITATGQRVTLRCSPRSGDLSVYWYQQSLDQGLQFLIQYYNGEERAKGNILERFSAQQFPDLHSELNLSSLELGDSALYFCASSVFAGGSQYFGPGTRLTVL.

This clonotype has only a few counts. CDR3 sequence reads: CASSSRDEKLFF. CDR3 nucleotides: TGTGCCAGCAGTTCTAGAGATGAAAAACTGTTTTTT. The chain combines TRBV28 with TRBJ1-4; D gene unclear. Germline V lookup: CDR1 MDHEN, CDR2 SYDVKM. Trimming removed 4 bases from V and 6 bases from J, with 6 bases in between. This CDR3 spans 12 amino acids.

The V call is TRBV20-1, the J call TRBJ1-2; D may be TRBD1 (6 bases). Trimming shortened V by 5 bases and J by 0 bases, and 7 bases separated the two germline ends. Germline V CDR1 and CDR2: DFQATT, SNEGSKA (reference sequence). The CDR3 runs to 12 residues. The DNA for the CDR3 is TGCAGTGCTCAGGGGACTAACTATGGCTACACCTTC. This encodes CSAQGTNYGYTF.

The chain has TRBV7-9 and TRBJ2-7; 9 bases line up with TRBD2. Germline V gene data show CDR1 as SEHNR and CDR2 as FQNEAQ (reference sequence). Trimming removed 5 bases from V and 1 base from J; junction bases left unmatched: 6. The CDR3 is 15 residues long. CDR3 nucleotide sequence: TGTGCCAGCAGCCCTTGGCTAGCGGGATCCTACGAGCAGTACTTC. Its translation is CASSPWLAGSYEQYF. Combining the CDR3 with reference TRBV7-9 and TRBJ2-7 gives the whole variable domain DTGVSQNPRHKITKRGQNVTFRCDPISEHNRLYWYRQTLGQGPEFLTYFQNEAQLEKSRLLSDRFSAERPKGSFSTLEIQRTEQGDSAMYLCASSPWLAGSYEQYFGPGTRLTVT.

This clonotype showed up just a few times. The chain carries TRBV7-3 and TRBJ2-7; 10 bases are shared with TRBD2. The CDR3 spans 14 residues. Trimming cost V 5 bases and J 7 bases; bases outside gene matches: 8. CDR1 and CDR2 (germline): SGHTA, FQGTGA. CDR3 sequence reads: CASSISGGPVEQYF. In DNA, the CDR3 is TGTGCCAGCAGCATTAGCGGGGGGCCTGTGGAGCAGTACTTC.